The sequence of this TCR beta chain was determined in a study of blood T cells in healthy people across ages. V shed 0 bases and J shed 2 bases, with 10 bases lying between them. The germline CDR1 and CDR2 sequences are MNHNY and SVGAGI (reference sequence). The CDR3 extends over 15 amino acids. This clonotype was observed at least ten times. Sample-barcoded 5' priming and a J-beta primer mix drove a second PCR of roughly 6 to 12 cycles. TCRdb fed the 5' RACE reads into MiXCR, producing one record per CDR3 protein. Counted here are about 1.7 million distinct CDR3 sequences, 28% occurring once; the ten biggest clones make up 7.7%.

The rearrangement uses TRBV6-6 and TRBJ1-2; possible D gene TRBD1, 6 bases. Material for sequencing was blood. The sequence came from a woman aged 25 to 39 in good health. CDR3 sequence: CASSYSDRVNYGYTF. In DNA, the CDR3 is TGTGCCAGCAGTTACTCGGACAGAGTCAACTATGGCTACACCTTC.